This entry lists 26 T cell receptor beta chains sequenced from one sample in a study of blood T cells in healthy people across ages. A second PCR of 7 to 11 cycles used a sample-barcoded 5' primer and a J-beta primer mix. MiXCR was run by TCRdb on the 5' RACE reads, yielding one entry per CDR3 protein. The repertoire holds fewer than 1,000,000 distinct CDR3 sequences, about 42% seen once, with 15% to 20% in the top ten. Sequencing was performed on blood. The receptors stem from a man older than 75 in good health.

This clonotype was seen just once. The genes are TRBV12-3 or TRBV12-4 and TRBJ2-1; D unclear. The CDR3 sequence is 14 residues long. The V end lost 7 bases, the J end lost 0 bases, and 10 bases lay between the germline ends. DNA for the CDR3: TGTGCCAGCAAGCCACTTGCCTCCTACAATGAGCAGTTCTTC. Translation: CASKPLASYNEQFF.

V usage is TRBV20-1 and J usage is TRBJ1-1, with a weak D call TRBD1 (5 bases). V lost 1 base and J 7 bases, leaving 13 bases between the germline ends. This CDR3 is built from 13 residues. Germline lookup yields CDR1 DFQATT and CDR2 SNEGSKA (reference sequence). The CDR3 DNA reads TGCAGTGCTAGAGGCCGCAGGGACGGTGAAGCTTTCTTT. This gives the protein CSARGRRDGEAFF.

This chain uses TRBV4-3 with TRBJ2-2; the match to TRBD2 covers 9 bases. Germline V lookup: CDR1 LGHNA, CDR2 YSLEER. Losses at the gene ends were 4 bases for V and 0 bases for J; bases not matched to a gene: 9. The CDR3 consists of 18 residues. CDR3 nucleotide sequence: TGCGCCAGCAGCCCAAGTCTTGCGGGAGGGGCGAACACCGGGGAGCTGTTTTTT. Amino acids: CASSPSLAGGANTGELFF.

This clonotype was counted only a few times. J is TRBJ2-2 and V is TRBV18, with a tentative D call TRBD1 (6 bases). This CDR3 contains 15 residues. CDR1 and CDR2 from the germline V gene are KGHSH and LQKENI. V was cut by 2 bases and J by 1 base, with 8 bases left in between. The CDR3 spells CASSPWTENTGELFF. CDR3 DNA sequence: TGTGCCAGCTCACCATGGACAGAGAACACCGGGGAGCTGTTTTTT.

The chain links TRBV6-2 or TRBV6-3 to TRBJ2-7; D not certain. This CDR3 region has 15 residues. V shed 0 bases and J shed 3 bases, with 12 bases lying between them. Germline CDR1 and CDR2: MNHEY and SVGEGT. The CDR3 loop is CASSYSRSSDYEQYF. The DNA for the CDR3 is TGTGCCAGCAGTTACTCGAGGTCGTCGGACTACGAGCAGTACTTC.

V and J are TRBV11-2 and TRBJ1-4; D uncertain. Trimming took off 6 bases at V and 1 base at J, with 12 bases between the two ends. CDR1 and CDR2 (germline): SGHAT, FQNNGV. CDR3 size: 15 residues. The CDR3 is CASSLSGKTNEKLFF. CDR3 coding DNA: TGTGCCAGCAGTCTTTCGGGGAAAACTAATGAAAAACTGTTTTTT.

The V and J genes are TRBV9 and TRBJ2-5; D call uncertain. Germline CDR1 is SGDLS and CDR2 is YYNGEE. This CDR3 contains 13 residues. Between the trimmed V and J ends, which lost 4 bases and 3 bases, there was a span of 10 bases. The CDR3 loop reads CASSPHQEETQYF. The CDR3 DNA is TGTGCCAGCAGCCCCCACCAAGAAGAGACCCAGTACTTC.

This sequence joins TRBV7-9 and TRBJ2-5, with TRBD2 as a possible D gene (6 bases). V dropped 3 bases and J dropped 11 bases, with 19 bases sitting between them. Germline lookup yields CDR1 SEHNR and CDR2 FQNEAQ (reference sequence). This CDR3 has 14 residues. The CDR3: CASSFLGGELEQYF. The DNA for the CDR3 is TGTGCCAGCAGCTTTCTCGGAGGGGAGTTGGAGCAGTACTTC.

There are many counts of this clonotype. V is TRBV11-3 and J is TRBJ2-7; 7 nucleotides align to TRBD2. The CDR3 runs to 15 residues. Germline V gene sequence: CDR1 SGHNT, CDR2 YENEEA. Trimming took 0 bases from V and 11 from J; bases not matched to a gene: 13. This CDR3 is CASSLDGRGSNREYF. As DNA, the CDR3 is TGTGCCAGCAGCTTAGATGGCCGCGGGAGTAATCGCGAGTACTTC.

This clonotype occurred many times. The rearrangement joins TRBV29-1 to TRBJ2-7, with TRBD2 matching over 7 bases. The CDR3 spans 13 residues. V lost 4 bases, J lost 6 bases, and 9 bases stayed unmatched. Germline CDR1 is SQVTM and CDR2 is ANQGSEA. In DNA form, the CDR3 reads TGCAGCGTTGTGACTAGCCAACTTCGCGAGCAGTACTTC. Its translation is CSVVTSQLREQYF.

The chain recombines TRBV7-2 with TRBJ2-7, with D possibly matching TRBD2 (7 bases). V lost 3 bases and J lost 0, with 12 bases in between. This CDR3 comprises 15 residues. CDR1 and CDR2 from the germline V gene are SGHTA and FQGNSA. CDR3 in DNA: TGTGCCAGCAGCTTCAGGGGAGGGGCCTCCTACGAGCAGTACTTC. This sequence encodes CASSFRGGASYEQYF.

This clonotype occurred a few times. This rearrangement joins TRBV4-3 to TRBJ2-5; a weak D match, TRBD1 (5 bases). The CDR3 runs 15 residues. Trimming pared 0 bases from V and 0 bases from J, leaving 8 bases between. CDR1 and CDR2 from the germline V gene are LGHNA and YSLEER. The CDR3 DNA follows: TGCGCCAGCAGCCAAGATGGGGCGTACCAAGAGACCCAGTACTTC. Protein product: CASSQDGAYQETQYF.

This clonotype was recorded a few times. Given a much more abundant clone one base away, this may be a read error. The CDR3 spells CASSLGGFADTQYF. CDR3 coding DNA: TGCGCCAGCAGCCTGGGGGGATTCGCAGATACGCAGTATTTT. This chain uses TRBV5-1 with TRBJ2-3; maybe TRBD2 (6 bases). V was pared by 4 bases and J by 4 bases, with 13 bases between. This CDR3 contains 14 residues. Germline V gene sequence: CDR1 SGHRS, CDR2 YFSETQ.

The V and J genes are TRBV4-2 and TRBJ1-4, with TRBD1 as a possible D gene (6 bases). The CDR3 contains 17 residues. The V gene's germline CDR1 is LGHNA and CDR2 YNFKEQ. The V end was cut by 0 bases, the J end by 3 bases, with 14 bases between. The CDR3 is CASSQEWGARANEKLFF. Written as DNA, the CDR3 is TGTGCCAGCAGCCAAGAGTGGGGGGCGCGTGCTAATGAAAAACTGTTTTTT.

Note on this clonotype: A much larger clone lies one base from this, so it may be a read error. The chain carries TRBV2 and TRBJ2-7, with 8 bases fitting TRBD2. The CDR3 runs to 13 residues. CDR1 is SNHLY and CDR2 is FYNNEI in the germline V gene. The CDR3 is CASSGGLVYEQNF. The CDR3, as DNA: TGTGCCAGCAGTGGGGGACTAGTTTACGAGCAGAACTTC.

The chain uses TRBV10-3 and TRBJ2-7; 8 bases are shared with TRBD1. CDR1 and CDR2 from the germline V gene are ENHRY and SYGVKD. The CDR3 contains 15 residues. The V segment lost 2 bases and the J segment 7 bases; nucleotides outside the gene matches: 10. CDR3 in amino acids: CAISEMAGGYNEQYF. CDR3 in DNA: TGTGCCATCAGTGAGATGGCAGGGGGCTACAATGAGCAGTACTTC.

Points on this clonotype: A read error may produce the germline difference seen at one junction end. This sequence joins TRBV12-3 or TRBV12-4 and TRBJ2-1; 7 bases are shared with TRBD2. The length of the CDR3 is 15 residues. CDR3 residues: CASCLRRENSNGQFF. The CDR3 nucleotides are TGTGCCAGCTGCCTGAGGCGGGAGAACTCCAATGGGCAGTTCTTC.

The V call is TRBV12-3 or TRBV12-4, the J call TRBJ2-1, with D possibly being TRBD2 (6 bases). The CDR3 length is 14 residues. V shed 0 bases and J shed 12 bases, with 15 bases lying between them. The CDR3 coding sequence is TGTGCCAGCAGTTTAGCGCTGGCTAGCGAGTGGCAGTTCTTC. Translating it yields CASSLALASEWQFF.

J is TRBJ2-5 and V is TRBV7-2, with TRBD2 identical over 11 bases. The CDR3 runs 15 residues. Trimming took 1 base from V and 5 from J; bases not matched to a gene: 3. The V gene's germline CDR1 is SGHTA and CDR2 FQGNSA. The CDR3 is CASSLGTSGWETQYF. CDR3 nucleotides: TGTGCCAGCAGCTTAGGGACTAGCGGGTGGGAGACCCAGTACTTC.

This clonotype was observed many times. V gene TRBV28 combines with J gene TRBJ2-5, with 8 bases aligning to TRBD2. Losses at the gene ends were 8 bases for V and 9 bases for J; bases not matched to a gene: 11. This CDR3 is 13 amino acids long. Germline V gene lookup returns CDR1 MDHEN and CDR2 SYDVKM. CDR3 nucleotide sequence: TGTGCCAGCGGGGGGGAACTAGCGGTAGCCCAGTACTTC. Its translation: CASGGELAVAQYF. Together with reference TRBV28 and TRBJ2-5, the CDR3 gives the full variable domain: DVKVTQSSRYLVKRTGEKVFLECVQDMDHENMFWYRQDPGLGLRLIYFSYDVKMKEKGDIPEGYSVSREKKERFSLILESASTNQTSMYLCASGGELAVAQYFGPGTRLLVL.

The rearrangement joins TRBV12-3 or TRBV12-4 to TRBJ2-1; D may be TRBD1 or TRBD2 (5 bases each). This CDR3 comprises 15 residues. The V gene lost 6 bases and the J gene lost 0 bases, with 12 bases spanning the gap. CDR3 loop: CASSRDGTSYNEQFF. In DNA form, the CDR3 reads TGTGCCAGCAGCCGCGACGGGACCTCCTACAATGAGCAGTTCTTC.

This chain connects TRBV20-1 to TRBJ1-6; D perhaps matches TRBD1 (5 bases). The ends were cut back, 5 bases at V and 10 bases at J, with 18 bases in the middle. CDR1 is DFQATT and CDR2 is SNEGSKA in the germline V gene (reference sequence). The CDR3 spans 14 residues. The CDR3 protein is CSAPTVGGGSPLHF. CDR3 bases: TGCAGTGCTCCGACAGTGGGGGGTGGCTCACCCCTCCACTTT.

The V call is TRBV29-1, the J call TRBJ2-5; no clear D. The V and J ends lost 5 bases and 2 bases respectively, with 3 bases between them. Germline V CDR1 and CDR2: SQVTM, ANQGSEA. This CDR3 is 10 amino acids long. DNA for the CDR3: TGCAGCGTTTCTCAAGAGACCCAGTACTTC. It codes for CSVSQETQYF.

This clonotype was seen a few times. This chain links TRBV12-3 or TRBV12-4 with TRBJ1-4, with unresolved D. The CDR3 is 11 amino acids. Trimming took 3 bases from V and 7 from J, leaving 3 bases between them. The CDR3 region is CASSFREKLFF. The CDR3 DNA reads TGTGCCAGCAGTTTCCGTGAAAAACTGTTTTTT.

With respect to this clonotype: Just one base apart from a much larger clone, this may be a read error. The chain is built from TRBV29-1 and TRBJ2-1; D is ambiguous. The CDR3 is 13 residues long. The V end was cut by 4 bases, the J end by 13 bases, with 20 bases between. Germline-derived CDR1 and CDR2 are SQVTM and ANQGSEA. CDR3 loop: CSVALGLQETQFF. CDR3 in DNA: TGCAGCGTTGCTCTCGGCCTACAAGAGACCCAGTTCTTC.

The rearrangement joins TRBV7-2 to TRBJ1-5, with no clear D. CDR1 and CDR2 from the germline V gene are SGHTA and FQGNSA. V lost 5 bases and J lost 0, with 17 bases in between. There are 17 residues in the CDR3. CDR3 bases: TGTGCCAGCAGCCCCGACCCTGGACTGATTAGCAATCAGCCCCAGCATTTT. Its protein product is CASSPDPGLISNQPQHF.